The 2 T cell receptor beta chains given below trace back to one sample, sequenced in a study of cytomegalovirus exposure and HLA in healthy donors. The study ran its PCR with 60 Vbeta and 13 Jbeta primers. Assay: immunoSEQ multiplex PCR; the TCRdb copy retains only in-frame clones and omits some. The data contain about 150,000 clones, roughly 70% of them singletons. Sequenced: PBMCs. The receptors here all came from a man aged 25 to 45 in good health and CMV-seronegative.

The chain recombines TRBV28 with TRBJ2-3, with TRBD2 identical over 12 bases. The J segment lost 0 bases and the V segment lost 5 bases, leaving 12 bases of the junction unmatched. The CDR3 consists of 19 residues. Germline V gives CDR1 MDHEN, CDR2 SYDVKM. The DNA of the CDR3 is TGTGCCAGCAGTCCTCCCACGGGACTAGCGGGCGGAAGCACAGATACGCAGTATTTT. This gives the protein CASSPPTGLAGGSTDTQYF.

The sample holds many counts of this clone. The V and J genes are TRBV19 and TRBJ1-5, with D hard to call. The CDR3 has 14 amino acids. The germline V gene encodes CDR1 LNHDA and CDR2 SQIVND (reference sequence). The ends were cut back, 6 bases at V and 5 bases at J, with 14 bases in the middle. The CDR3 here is CASSPGPNYQPQHF. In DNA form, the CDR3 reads TGTGCCAGTAGCCCCGGTCCTAACTATCAGCCCCAGCATTTT. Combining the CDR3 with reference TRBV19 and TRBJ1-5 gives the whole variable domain DGGITQSPKYLFRKEGQNVTLSCEQNLNHDAMYWYRQDPGQGLRLIYYSQIVNDFQKGDIAEGYSVSREKKESFPLTVTSAQKNPTAFYLCASSPGPNYQPQHFGDGTRLSIL.